These 19 T cell receptor beta chains were sequenced from one sample in a study of CD8 T cells in Susac syndrome. With random hexamers, 0.5 to 1 ug RNA was reverse transcribed. TCRdb reprocessed the immunoSEQ multiplex PCR reads with MiXCR, giving one entry per CDR3 protein. The profile covers about 240,000 distinct CDR3 sequences, with around 96% appearing a single time and roughly 0.1% taken by the ten largest. The sample comprised CD4+ T cells from PBMCs. All receptors come from a human donor with Susac syndrome.

V gene TRBV18 combines with J gene TRBJ1-4; D is possibly TRBD1 (6 bases). There are 14 residues in the CDR3. Trimming shortened V by 5 bases and J by 8 bases, and 15 bases separated the two germline ends. CDR1 and CDR2 from the germline V gene are KGHSH and LQKENI. The CDR3 DNA sequence: TGTGCCAGCTCAAGCTTCGGGGGCAACGAAAAACTGTTTTTT. Its protein is CASSSFGGNEKLFF. Supplemented by reference TRBV18 and TRBJ1-4, the full variable domain reads NAGVMQNPRHLVRRRGQEARLRCSPMKGHSHVYWYRQLPEEGLKFMVYLQKENIIDESGMPKERFSAEFPKEGPSILRIQQVVRGDSAAYFCASSSFGGNEKLFFGSGTQLSVL.

This clonotype was seen once. This chain joins TRBV29-1 and TRBJ2-1, with a weak D call TRBD2 (5 bases). This CDR3 spans 17 amino acids. Germline assignment: CDR1 SQVTM and CDR2 ANQGSEA. The V end lost 2 bases, the J end lost 4 bases, and 21 bases lay between the germline ends. The CDR3 DNA is TGCAGCGTTGAACGCCTCGAACTAGTCCCTGTATACAATGAGCAGTTCTTC. Translated: CSVERLELVPVYNEQFF.

Here the CDR3 DNA reads TGTGCCACCAGCAGAGTTGCCGGGCAGAACTATGGCTACACCTTC. This gives the protein CATSRVAGQNYGYTF. The chain uses TRBV15 and TRBJ1-2; D call uncertain. Germline V gene sequence: CDR1 LNHNV, CDR2 YYDKDF (reference sequence). Trimming removed 1 base from V and 2 bases from J, with 11 bases in between. CDR3 length: 15 amino acids.

The chain links TRBV29-1 to TRBJ2-5; maybe TRBD2 (5 bases). CDR3 length equals 13 residues. Germline V CDR1 and CDR2: SQVTM, ANQGSEA. The V and J ends lost 3 bases and 0 bases respectively, with 8 bases between them. The CDR3 nucleotides are TGCAGCGTTGAGGCGGGTAACCAAGAGACCCAGTACTTC. Its translation: CSVEAGNQETQYF.

The chain couples TRBV20-1 to TRBJ2-1; 10 positions match TRBD1. V was clipped by 0 bases and J by 4 bases; unmatched bases: 3. The V gene's germline CDR1 is DFQATT and CDR2 SNEGSKA (reference sequence). This CDR3 comprises 15 residues. This CDR3 reads CSARDGDRGYNEQFF. The CDR3 DNA sequence: TGCAGTGCTAGAGATGGGGACAGGGGATACAATGAGCAGTTCTTC.

V usage is TRBV30 and J usage is TRBJ1-1; no definite D call. Germline values: CDR1 GTSNPN, CDR2 SVGIG (reference sequence). There are 14 residues in the CDR3. V was clipped by 4 bases and J by 4 bases, with 16 bases between them. The CDR3 DNA sequence: TGTGCCTGGACTCGGGGAAGGGCGGGCACTGAAGCTTTCTTT. It specifies CAWTRGRAGTEAFF.

This clonotype occurred once. The chain employs TRBV13 and TRBJ2-1; tentative D call: TRBD2 (5 bases). Germline CDR1 PRHDT, CDR2 FYEKMQ (reference sequence). The ends were cut back, 5 bases at V and 6 bases at J, with 11 bases in the middle. This CDR3 is built from 13 residues. CDR3 DNA: TGTGCCAGCAGCAACCCAAGCGGCAATGAGCAGTTCTTC. Translation: CASSNPSGNEQFF.

The J gene is TRBJ2-7, the V gene TRBV29-1; tentative D call: TRBD2 (6 bases). In germline, CDR1 is SQVTM, CDR2 ANQGSEA. This CDR3 has 13 residues. V lost 7 bases to trimming and J lost 2 bases, with 15 bases between them. As DNA, the CDR3 is TGCAGCGGCCGGGACGGCGGGACCTACGAGCAGTACTTC. This sequence encodes CSGRDGGTYEQYF.

In its sample, this clonotype was seen once. V gene TRBV15 combines with J gene TRBJ1-2; D not certain. Germline loops: CDR1 LNHNV, CDR2 YYDKDF (reference sequence). V shed 0 bases and J shed 3 bases, with 11 bases lying between them. This CDR3 spans 15 amino acids. The CDR3 loop reads CATSRDNGVDYGYTF. CDR3 DNA: TGTGCCACCAGCAGAGATAATGGGGTAGACTATGGCTACACCTTC.

The J gene is TRBJ2-2, the V gene TRBV7-3, with D hard to call. V was clipped by 7 bases and J by 5 bases, with 5 bases between them. This CDR3 spans 11 amino acids. The germline CDR1 and CDR2 sequences are SGHTA and FQGTGA. The CDR3 protein is CASTGTGELFF. In DNA, the CDR3 is TGTGCCAGCACCGGGACCGGGGAGCTGTTTTTT.

The V and J genes are TRBV19 and TRBJ1-3; no firm D call. The germline V gene has CDR1 LNHDA and CDR2 SQIVND (reference sequence). V shed 1 base and J shed 0 bases, with 10 bases lying between them. The CDR3 consists of 16 residues. The CDR3 nucleotides read TGTGCCAGTAGTATAGCGGGCCCAGCCTCTGGAAACACCATATATTTT. Encoded protein: CASSIAGPASGNTIYF.

The chain links TRBV20-1 to TRBJ1-4, with D perhaps matching TRBD1 (5 bases). The germline V gene encodes CDR1 DFQATT and CDR2 SNEGSKA (reference sequence). The length of the CDR3 is 17 residues. Trimming took 7 bases from V and 5 from J, leaving 26 bases between them. The CDR3 region is CSVSSGTGIHQNEKLFF. In DNA, the CDR3 is TGCAGTGTCTCAAGCGGGACCGGAATCCACCAGAATGAAAAACTGTTTTTT.

The chain joins TRBV30 to TRBJ2-7; D assignment may be TRBD1 or TRBD2 (5 bases each). Germline CDR1 is GTSNPN and CDR2 is SVGIG (reference sequence). The ends were cut back, 1 base at V and 6 bases at J, with 19 bases in the middle. The CDR3 is 15 residues long. Here the CDR3 reads CAWSAPGNRGLEQYF. For the CDR3, the DNA is TGTGCCTGGAGTGCGCCCGGGAACCGGGGCCTCGAGCAGTACTTC.

This chain links TRBV19 with TRBJ2-6; D not resolved. This CDR3 is 15 amino acids long. Germline CDR1 reads LNHDA; CDR2 reads SQIVND (reference sequence). V was trimmed by 4 bases and J by 2 bases, leaving 9 bases between them. The CDR3, as DNA: TGTGCCAGTAGTAATCGAGGTCCTGGGGCCAACGTCCTGACTTTC. Protein sequence: CASSNRGPGANVLTF.

This chain uses TRBV2 with TRBJ2-5; D not certain. The CDR3 is made up of 14 amino acids. V shed 4 bases and J shed 2 bases, with 11 bases lying between them. In germline, CDR1 is SNHLY, CDR2 FYNNEI. CDR3 nucleotide sequence: TGTGCCAGCAGTGTAGCCTCAGGACAAGAGACCCAGTACTTC. Its translation is CASSVASGQETQYF.

V is TRBV15 and J is TRBJ1-2; TRBD1 matches at 8 bases. Looked up from germline, CDR1 is LNHNV and CDR2 is YYDKDF (reference sequence). V trimming: 7 bases; J trimming: 3 bases; junction bases outside the gene matches: 4. The length of the CDR3 is 13 residues. For the CDR3, the DNA is TGTGCCACCACAGGGGGCGATTACTATGGCTACACCTTC. It codes for CATTGGDYYGYTF.

The J gene is TRBJ2-1, the V gene TRBV10-3, with unresolved D. The CDR3 runs 14 residues. V lost 5 bases and J 5 bases, leaving 13 bases between the germline ends. Germline V CDR1 and CDR2: ENHRY, SYGVKD. The CDR3 DNA reads TGTGCCATCAGTCCCCAGGTTACGGACAATGAGCAGTTCTTC. Its protein is CAISPQVTDNEQFF.

As DNA, the CDR3 is TGCGCCAGCAGCGCTAAGACAGCCGGAGGCGCGTATGGCTACACCTTC. This translates into CASSAKTAGGAYGYTF. V gene TRBV5-1 combines with J gene TRBJ1-2; tentatively, D is TRBD1 (5 bases). Germline V gene lookup returns CDR1 SGHRS and CDR2 YFSETQ. This CDR3 region has 16 residues. Deletions cut 4 bases from V and 5 bases from J, with 21 bases between.

The rearrangement uses TRBV2 and TRBJ2-7; tentatively, D is TRBD1 (5 bases). CDR1 and CDR2 from the germline V gene are SNHLY and FYNNEI. Trimming removed 8 bases from V and 11 bases from J, with 13 bases in between. This CDR3 spans 10 amino acids. CDR3: CASASQGEYF. CDR3 nucleotide sequence: TGTGCCAGCGCGTCGCAAGGGGAGTACTTC. The full variable domain, completed using reference TRBV2 and TRBJ2-7, is EPEVTQTPSHQVTQMGQEVILRCVPISNHLYFYWYRQILGQKVEFLVSFYNNEISEKSEIFDDQFSVERPDGSNFTLKIRSTKLEDSAMYFCASASQGEYFGPGTRLTVT.